The 29 T cell receptor beta chains presented below share a single source sample, sequenced in a study of blood T cell repertoires in COVID-19 (dated by TCRdb to about 2020). Libraries were constructed by the immunoSEQ multiplex PCR assay. TCRdb mirrors the immuneACCESS table, restricted to in-frame sequences. Some clones are absent from its copies; in checked studies, under half trace to an unresolved V gene, and the reason for the others is unknown. This sample comprises about 94,000 clones, more than 65% of them detected only once. 6.3% of the sample comes from the top ten. The sequencing sample was made of peripheral blood. The receptors originated from a man in his sixties with acute or convalescent COVID-19.

V usage is TRBV27 and J usage is TRBJ2-3, with a tentative D call TRBD1 (5 bases). The CDR3 spans 13 residues. V lost 3 bases and J 3 bases, leaving 7 bases between the germline ends. The germline V gene encodes CDR1 MNHEY and CDR2 SMNVEV (reference sequence). CDR3: CASSFKGTDTQYF. The CDR3, as DNA: TGTGCCAGCAGTTTTAAGGGGACAGATACGCAGTATTTT.

The J gene is TRBJ1-1, the V gene TRBV3-1 (or the pseudogene TRBV3-2), with D unclear. The V end was cut by 1 base, the J end by 2 bases, with 8 bases between. Germline loops: CDR1 LGHDT, CDR2 YNNKEL (reference sequence). The CDR3 covers 14 residues. CDR3 protein: CASSQGQINTEAFF. The CDR3 DNA sequence: TGTGCCAGCAGCCAAGGCCAGATAAACACTGAAGCTTTCTTT.

V gene TRBV4-1 combines with J gene TRBJ2-3; D is perhaps TRBD2 (5 bases). The germline V and J ends were trimmed by 0 bases and 11 bases, with 15 bases remaining between them. The CDR3 length is 14 residues. Germline CDR1 and CDR2: MGHRA and YSYEKL. In nucleotides, the CDR3 is TGCGCCAGCAGCCAAGAATGGACCGGGGTGAGGCAGTATTTT. It codes for CASSQEWTGVRQYF.

The rearrangement joins TRBV10-3 to TRBJ2-7, with D possibly being TRBD1 (5 bases). This CDR3 is 14 amino acids long. The germline V gene has CDR1 ENHRY and CDR2 SYGVKD. V gave up 3 bases and J gave up 0 bases, with 9 bases separating them. The CDR3 protein is CAISDRASSYEQYF. The CDR3 nucleotides are TGTGCCATCAGTGACAGGGCGTCCTCCTACGAGCAGTACTTC.

This chain connects TRBV24-1 to TRBJ1-5; D not certain. Germline values: CDR1 KGHDR, CDR2 SFDVKD. V was cut by 1 base and J by 2 bases, with 5 bases left in between. The length of the CDR3 is 14 residues. CDR3: CATSDFQGNQPQHF. The CDR3 DNA is TGTGCCACCAGTGATTTCCAGGGCAATCAGCCCCAGCATTTT.

The J gene is TRBJ1-3, the V gene TRBV13; D is perhaps TRBD1 (5 bases). Germline V gene lookup returns CDR1 PRHDT and CDR2 FYEKMQ (reference sequence). CDR3 length equals 18 residues. V lost 4 bases to trimming and J lost 0 bases, with 19 bases between them. The CDR3 region is CASSSKGPFSISGNTIYF. CDR3 in DNA: TGTGCCAGCAGCTCAAAGGGGCCTTTCTCTATCTCTGGAAACACCATATATTTT.

This clone was seen only once. The chain employs TRBV5-4 and TRBJ2-7; 10 bases line up with TRBD2. The CDR3 is made up of 15 amino acids. Germline-derived CDR1 and CDR2 are SGHNT and YYREEE (reference sequence). The V segment lost 0 bases and the J segment 3 bases; nucleotides outside the gene matches: 3. CDR3 sequence reads: CASSLDLAGGYEQYF. CDR3 sequence (DNA): TGTGCCAGCAGCTTGGATTTAGCGGGGGGCTACGAGCAGTACTTC.

The chain links TRBV9 to TRBJ1-2; a possible D gene is TRBD1 (5 bases). This CDR3 is built from 15 residues. Trimming cost V 0 bases and J 3 bases, with 12 bases left between them. Germline V lookup: CDR1 SGDLS, CDR2 YYNGEE. CDR3 nucleotide sequence: TGTGCCAGCAGCGTAGTTCAAAGGGGTGACTATGGCTACACCTTC. Residues: CASSVVQRGDYGYTF.

The chain combines TRBV5-6 with TRBJ1-2, with 7 bases aligning to TRBD1. The length of the CDR3 is 14 residues. Trimming cost V 4 bases and J 1 base; bases outside gene matches: 4. Germline V lookup: CDR1 SGHDT, CDR2 YYEEEE. CDR3 sequence (DNA): TGTGCCAGCAGCCGGGACAGATTTAACTATGGCTACACCTTC. Protein product: CASSRDRFNYGYTF.

V usage is TRBV10-3 and J usage is TRBJ2-7; 8 nucleotides align to TRBD2. V shed 2 bases, J shed 0 bases, and the junction held 6 bases outside the gene matches. This CDR3 region has 16 residues. CDR1 and CDR2 from the germline V gene are ENHRY and SYGVKD. This chain's CDR3 is CAISERSGGLSYEQYF. CDR3 DNA: TGTGCCATCAGTGAGCGAAGCGGGGGCCTCTCCTACGAGCAGTACTTC.

This rearrangement joins TRBV2 to TRBJ2-2, with TRBD1 matching 7 bases. CDR3 length equals 14 residues. Germline CDR1 is SNHLY and CDR2 is FYNNEI. V lost 3 bases, J lost 6 bases, and 4 bases stayed unmatched. CDR3 residues: CASSDQGGPGELFF. CDR3 coding DNA: TGTGCCAGCAGTGATCAAGGGGGCCCCGGGGAGCTGTTTTTT.

In regard to this clone: Other nucleotide sequences from this sample produce the same CDR3. The chain combines TRBV5-1 with TRBJ2-7, with D perhaps matching TRBD2 (5 bases). There are 15 residues in the CDR3. Looked up from germline, CDR1 is SGHRS and CDR2 is YFSETQ. The V gene lost 4 bases and the J gene lost 4 bases, with 18 bases spanning the gap. The CDR3 sequence is CASSPATGITYEQYF. The CDR3, as DNA: TGCGCCAGCAGCCCAGCTACCGGGATCACGTACGAGCAGTACTTC.

This chain uses TRBV6-5 with TRBJ1-3; 9 bases line up with TRBD1. V shed 7 bases, J shed 4 bases, and the junction held 5 bases outside the gene matches. The CDR3 consists of 14 residues. Germline values: CDR1 MNHEY, CDR2 SVGAGI. CDR3 in DNA: TGTGCCAGCAAAGGACAGGGGTACGGAAACACCATATATTTT. This translates into CASKGQGYGNTIYF.

The rearrangement uses TRBV7-9 and TRBJ1-3; a weak D match, TRBD1 (5 bases). Trimming took off 5 bases at V and 4 bases at J, with 15 bases between the two ends. Germline values: CDR1 SEHNR, CDR2 FQNEAQ (reference sequence). The CDR3 consists of 15 residues. This chain's CDR3 is CASSQGAFGGNTIYF. CDR3 sequence (DNA): TGTGCCAGCAGCCAAGGGGCCTTCGGGGGAAACACCATATATTTT.

The chain couples TRBV6-5 to TRBJ2-3; TRBD2 matches 10 bases. The germline V gene encodes CDR1 MNHEY and CDR2 SVGAGI. The V and J ends lost 6 bases and 5 bases, in that order; junction bases with no gene match: 8. The CDR3 has 15 residues. The CDR3 DNA is TGTGCCAGCAGGCCTCGAGCGGGGGGGGAAGATACGCAGTATTTT. This encodes CASRPRAGGEDTQYF.

This clone occurred a few times. The gene calls are TRBV24-1 and TRBJ1-2; possibly TRBD1 for D (6 bases). V lost 3 bases to trimming and J lost 4 bases, with 14 bases between them. CDR3 length equals 15 residues. Germline CDR1 and CDR2: KGHDR and SFDVKD. CDR3 region: CATSDPRQEPYGYTF. The CDR3 DNA is TGTGCCACCAGTGATCCCCGACAGGAGCCCTATGGCTACACCTTC.

Details on this clone: This sample includes further DNA sequences coding for the same CDR3. V gene TRBV10-3 combines with J gene TRBJ1-1, with D maybe TRBD1 (5 bases). The CDR3 extends over 13 amino acids. V was cut by 6 bases and J by 5 bases, with 13 bases left in between. The germline CDR1 and CDR2 sequences are ENHRY and SYGVKD. The CDR3 protein is CAIRQGLGTEAFF. CDR3 sequence (DNA): TGTGCCATCAGGCAGGGTCTAGGGACTGAAGCTTTCTTT.

V is TRBV5-6 and J is TRBJ2-3; a weak D match, TRBD1 (6 bases). CDR3 length equals 12 residues. The V and J ends lost 4 bases and 8 bases respectively, with 11 bases between them. CDR1 and CDR2 (germline): SGHDT, YYEEEE. CDR3 DNA sequence: TGTGCCAGCAGCCAGACAGGAATTACGCAGTATTTT. This sequence encodes CASSQTGITQYF.

The sample holds a few counts of this clone. The chain links TRBV14 to TRBJ1-1; no reliable D call. From germline, CDR1 is SGHDN and CDR2 FVKESK. CDR3 length equals 13 residues. Deletions cut 3 bases from V and 5 bases from J, with 10 bases between. CDR3 coding DNA: TGTGCCAGCAGCCACCAGACGGGGACTGAAGCTTTCTTT. This translates into CASSHQTGTEAFF.

This clone was seen a few times. The chain has TRBV19 and TRBJ1-1; a weak D match, TRBD1 (5 bases). Germline V gene data show CDR1 as LNHDA and CDR2 as SQIVND (reference sequence). Trimming pared 6 bases from V and 1 base from J, leaving 12 bases between. The CDR3 has 14 amino acids. The CDR3 is CASRETGPNTEAFF. The CDR3 bases are TGTGCCAGTAGAGAAACAGGTCCGAACACTGAAGCTTTCTTT.

There are a few counts of this clone. The chain carries TRBV3-1 (or the pseudogene TRBV3-2) and TRBJ2-1; 12 bases agree with TRBD2. The V segment lost 5 bases and the J segment 12 bases; nucleotides outside the gene matches: 14. This CDR3 spans 16 amino acids. The V gene's germline CDR1 is LGHDT and CDR2 YNNKEL (reference sequence). The CDR3: CASSAWTSGAQSPQFF. In DNA form, the CDR3 reads TGTGCCAGCAGCGCCTGGACTAGCGGGGCCCAGAGTCCGCAGTTCTTC.

The rearrangement links TRBV27 to TRBJ1-2; 8 nucleotides agree with TRBD1. CDR1 MNHEY and CDR2 SMNVEV come from the germline V gene (reference sequence). This CDR3 is built from 14 residues. V lost 4 bases and J lost 8; bases outside the gene matches: 9. In DNA, the CDR3 is TGTGCCAGCAGTTCCATAACAGGGGGGGAGGGCTACACCTTC. As protein: CASSSITGGEGYTF.

The chain links TRBV6-5 to TRBJ2-7; a weak D match, TRBD1 (7 bases). V was pared by 6 bases and J by 5 bases, with 20 bases between. This CDR3 contains 15 residues. Germline V gene sequence: CDR1 MNHEY, CDR2 SVGAGI. The CDR3 reads CASSERRGQLHEQYF. DNA of the CDR3: TGTGCCAGCAGCGAGAGGAGGGGGCAACTCCACGAGCAGTACTTC.

V is TRBV2 and J is TRBJ2-7; D is undetermined. V lost 6 bases and J 4 bases, leaving 4 bases between the germline ends. The germline CDR1 and CDR2 sequences are SNHLY and FYNNEI. The CDR3 spans 10 residues. The CDR3 here is CASRTYEQYF. As DNA, the CDR3 is TGTGCCAGCAGGACATACGAGCAGTACTTC.

This clone was seen only a few times. This chain connects TRBV30 to TRBJ1-5; 12 nucleotides line up with TRBD1. Germline V gene lookup returns CDR1 GTSNPN and CDR2 SVGIG (reference sequence). The ends lost 1 base at V and 4 bases at J; junction bases unmatched: 2. The CDR3 runs to 15 residues. The CDR3: CAWSGGQGANQPQHF. The CDR3, as DNA: TGTGCCTGGAGTGGGGGACAGGGGGCGAATCAGCCCCAGCATTTT.

The rearrangement links TRBV4-1 to TRBJ1-2, with 7 positions matching TRBD1. Per the germline V gene, CDR1 is MGHRA and CDR2 is YSYEKL. V shed 1 base, J shed 3 bases, and the junction held 2 bases outside the gene matches. The CDR3 consists of 14 residues. The CDR3 here is CASSQGDSDYGYTF. DNA for the CDR3: TGCGCCAGCAGCCAAGGGGACAGTGACTATGGCTACACCTTC.

The rearrangement links TRBV11-2 to TRBJ1-2; D is perhaps TRBD1 (6 bases). The CDR3 has 15 residues. V was shortened by 7 bases and J by 1 base, with 16 bases between the two germline ends. Germline-derived CDR1 and CDR2 are SGHAT and FQNNGV. This chain's CDR3 is CASKPTAGDNYGYTF. The CDR3, as DNA: TGTGCCAGCAAACCCACCGCAGGGGATAACTATGGCTACACCTTC.

The count of this clone is one. The chain is built from TRBV4-3 and TRBJ1-1; the D is unclear. Looked up from germline, CDR1 is LGHNA and CDR2 is YSLEER. V gave up 4 bases and J gave up 1 base, with 7 bases separating them. The CDR3 spans 13 residues. The CDR3 coding sequence is TGCGCCAGCAGCCTGAGCGAGAACACTGAAGCTTTCTTT. Encoded protein: CASSLSENTEAFF.

The rearrangement joins TRBV6-5 to TRBJ2-1; a possible D gene is TRBD1 (7 bases). This CDR3 is built from 16 residues. Trimming took off 0 bases at V and 3 bases at J, with 12 bases between the two ends. In germline, CDR1 is MNHEY, CDR2 SVGAGI. The CDR3 bases are TGTGCCAGCAGTTACTCAACAGGGGAGGTCTACAATGAGCAGTTCTTC. As protein: CASSYSTGEVYNEQFF.